The entry below gives a single T cell receptor (beta chain) sequence along with its context. As yet, its antigen is unknown. This entry comes from a study of cytomegalovirus exposure and HLA in healthy donors. Both 60 Vbeta primers and 13 Jbeta primers went into the PCR. The assay was immunoSEQ multiplex PCR, and TCRdb's table has in-frame clones only and misses some. Altogether approximately 190,000 clones are present, about 13% being singletons, with the ten largest covering approximately 7.8%. General study findings and limits: What was likely a sequencing artifact was a cluster of highly shared sequence variants. For presence/absence analyses, sequencing depth was assumed to be roughly uniform across donors. Being productive about 87% or about 30% of the time was typical of most TCR beta V segments in an earlier analysis. It was shown in a later analysis that HLA-associated TCR beta chains were more clonally expanded than other, equally common chains.

Germline V CDR1 and CDR2: SGHNT, YYREEE (reference sequence). CDR3 length: 14 residues. Trimming cost V 0 bases and J 5 bases; bases outside gene matches: 2. The sequenced sample was PBMCs. This chain connects TRBV5-4 to TRBJ1-5, with 7 bases identical to TRBD1. The sequence came from a man aged 50-60 years in good health and CMV-seropositive. CDR3 in DNA: TGTGCCAGCAGCTTGGACCAGGGGGATCAGCCCCAGCATTTT. Translated: CASSLDQGDQPQHF.